These 23 T cell receptor beta chains were all obtained from the same sample, sequenced in a study of CD8 T cells in Susac syndrome. It was with random hexamers that roughly 0.5 to 1 ug RNA was reverse transcribed. In TCRdb, the immunoSEQ multiplex PCR reads were re-called with MiXCR into one record per CDR3 protein. The data show some 99,000 distinct CDR3 sequences, 96% seen once. The sample consisted of CD4+ T cells from PBMCs. Every receptor here comes from a human donor in good health.

The rearrangement links TRBV7-2 to TRBJ2-5; D gene ambiguous. CDR3 size: 12 residues. V was shortened by 1 base and J by 5 bases, with 5 bases between the two germline ends. CDR1 and CDR2 (germline): SGHTA, FQGNSA. CDR3 in amino acids: CASSLGPETQYF. Written as DNA, the CDR3 is TGTGCCAGCAGCTTAGGGCCGGAGACCCAGTACTTC.

V gene TRBV25-1 combines with J gene TRBJ1-1; D might be TRBD1 (6 bases). CDR1 and CDR2 from the germline V gene are MGHDK and SYGVNS. Trimming took off 6 bases at V and 0 bases at J, with 17 bases between the two ends. This CDR3 contains 16 residues. Here the CDR3 DNA reads TGTGCCAGCAGCCCCTCGGGGGCAGCCATGAACACTGAAGCTTTCTTT. The encoded protein is CASSPSGAAMNTEAFF.

V gene TRBV5-1 combines with J gene TRBJ1-2; 9 bases are a match to TRBD1. V trimming: 4 bases; J trimming: 1 base; junction bases outside the gene matches: 8. This CDR3 is built from 16 residues. Germline V lookup: CDR1 SGHRS, CDR2 YFSETQ. CDR3 coding DNA: TGCGCCAGCAGCCCGGACGGGACAGGGAGTAACTATGGCTACACCTTC. It encodes CASSPDGTGSNYGYTF.

The gene calls are TRBV15 and TRBJ2-3, with TRBD2 identical over 11 bases. After removal of 4 bases from V and 5 bases from J, the junction contained 8 bases not matched to a gene. In germline, CDR1 is LNHNV, CDR2 YYDKDF (reference sequence). This CDR3 has 16 amino acids. Here the CDR3 reads CATSNRLAGLKDTQYF. DNA of the CDR3: TGTGCCACCAGCAACCGACTAGCGGGATTGAAAGATACGCAGTATTTT.

This chain uses TRBV18 with TRBJ2-5; D is undetermined. Germline CDR1 and CDR2: KGHSH and LQKENI. Trimming removed 4 bases at V and 2 bases at J, with 11 bases between. This CDR3 is 14 amino acids long. CDR3 nucleotide sequence: TGTGCCAGCTCACATCCGAATGAACAAGAGACCCAGTACTTC. Translation gives CASSHPNEQETQYF. The variable domain in full, with the rest retrieved from reference TRBV18 and TRBJ2-5, is NAGVMQNPRHLVRRRGQEARLRCSPMKGHSHVYWYRQLPEEGLKFMVYLQKENIIDESGMPKERFSAEFPKEGPSILRIQQVVRGDSAAYFCASSHPNEQETQYFGPGTRLLVL.

The chain links TRBV29-1 to TRBJ1-2; TRBD1 agrees at 7 bases. Germline V gene lookup returns CDR1 SQVTM and CDR2 ANQGSEA. The CDR3 is made up of 15 amino acids. J gave up 2 bases and V 0 bases, and 6 bases lay outside the gene matches. The DNA of the CDR3 is TGCAGCGTTGAAGATGAGGGGACAGCGAACTATGGCTACACCTTC. It translates to CSVEDEGTANYGYTF.

The chain has TRBV20-1 and TRBJ2-1, with TRBD2 identical over 9 bases. Trimming cost V 4 bases and J 3 bases; bases outside gene matches: 7. The CDR3 contains 15 residues. Germline V gene sequence: CDR1 DFQATT, CDR2 SNEGSKA (reference sequence). Here the CDR3 DNA reads TGCAGTGCTACCCTAGGACTAGCGAGCTACAATGAGCAGTTCTTC. It is translated as CSATLGLASYNEQFF.

This sequence joins TRBV6-6 and TRBJ2-7; TRBD2 matches 7 bases. Losses at the gene ends were 6 bases for V and 3 bases for J; bases not matched to a gene: 5. This CDR3 is 13 amino acids long. Germline V gives CDR1 MNHNY, CDR2 SVGAGI (reference sequence). CDR3: CASRSGTNYEQYF. The CDR3 DNA follows: TGTGCCAGCAGGAGCGGGACCAACTACGAGCAGTACTTC.

CDR3 region: CSAGQTYGYTF. CDR3 DNA: TGCAGCGCCGGACAGACTTATGGCTACACCTTC. The chain has TRBV29-1 and TRBJ1-2; D is possibly TRBD1 (6 bases). The CDR3 runs to 11 residues. V was shortened by 7 bases and J by 5 bases, with 11 bases between the two germline ends. CDR1 and CDR2 from the germline V gene are SQVTM and ANQGSEA. The entire variable domain, with the rest obtained from reference TRBV29-1 and TRBJ1-2, is as follows: SAVISQKPSRDICQRGTSLTIQCQVDSQVTMMFWYRQQPGQSLTLIATANQGSEATYESGFVIDKFPISRPNLTFSTLTVSNMSPEDSSIYLCSAGQTYGYTFGSGTRLTVV.

The V gene is TRBV5-1, the J gene TRBJ2-1; 12 bases line up with TRBD2. CDR3 length: 16 residues. The ends lost 4 bases at V and 4 bases at J; junction bases unmatched: 6. The germline CDR1 and CDR2 sequences are SGHRS and YFSETQ. CDR3 in DNA: TGCGCCAGCAGCATTCAGACTAGCGGGAGTTACAATGAGCAGTTCTTC. Amino acids: CASSIQTSGSYNEQFF.

The chain couples TRBV7-2 to TRBJ2-1; unclear D gene. CDR3 length: 13 amino acids. In germline, CDR1 is SGHTA, CDR2 FQGNSA. The V gene lost 3 bases and the J gene lost 10 bases, with 13 bases spanning the gap. The CDR3 spells CASSLRTGPEQFF. The CDR3 DNA reads TGTGCCAGCAGCTTGAGAACGGGTCCAGAGCAGTTCTTC.

CDR3 residues: CASSYSRAGANNEQFF. The CDR3 DNA reads TGTGCCAGCAGTTACTCTCGTGCGGGGGCAAACAATGAGCAGTTCTTC. This rearrangement joins TRBV6-5 to TRBJ2-1; D perhaps matches TRBD2 (7 bases). This CDR3 has 16 residues. V shed 0 bases and J shed 5 bases, with 14 bases lying between them. Germline assignment: CDR1 MNHEY and CDR2 SVGAGI.

The chain joins TRBV2 to TRBJ1-1; D is uncertain. CDR1 is SNHLY and CDR2 is FYNNEI in the germline V gene. The CDR3 consists of 14 residues. V was pared by 5 bases and J by 4 bases, with 14 bases between. DNA of the CDR3: TGTGCCAGCAGTCGGACTCACGTAGGCACTGAAGCTTTCTTT. It specifies CASSRTHVGTEAFF.

The chain couples TRBV27 to TRBJ1-5, with TRBD1 matching 7 bases. The CDR3 is made up of 13 amino acids. Trimming at V came to 5 bases and at J to 7 bases, leaving 5 bases not matched to a gene. CDR1 and CDR2 from the germline V gene are MNHEY and SMNVEV (reference sequence). CDR3 amino acids: CASSPRGEQPQHF. DNA of the CDR3: TGTGCCAGCAGTCCCAGGGGGGAACAGCCCCAGCATTTT.

The chain joins TRBV7-9 to TRBJ2-1, with 9 bases lining up with TRBD2. Germline V CDR1 and CDR2: SEHNR, FQNEAQ (reference sequence). The CDR3 consists of 14 residues. V shed 6 bases and J 11 bases; nucleotides not matched to a gene: 11. This CDR3 is CASSSAGTSMQQFF. CDR3 bases: TGTGCCAGCAGTTCGGCCGGGACTAGCATGCAGCAGTTCTTC.

V gene TRBV3-1 combines with J gene TRBJ2-3; 9 bases are a match to TRBD2. The CDR3 contains 16 residues. The V segment lost 4 bases and the J segment 4 bases; nucleotides outside the gene matches: 9. CDR1 is LGHDT and CDR2 is YNNKEL in the germline V gene (reference sequence). The CDR3 DNA is TGTGCCAGCAGCCCCGGGAGCGGGGGGCGGCCAGATACGCAGTATTTT. Translation: CASSPGSGGRPDTQYF.

This clonotype was counted a single time. This chain links TRBV7-9 with TRBJ1-1; maybe TRBD1 (5 bases). V dropped 5 bases and J dropped 4 bases, with 14 bases sitting between them. The CDR3 contains 14 residues. Germline CDR1 and CDR2: SEHNR and FQNEAQ (reference sequence). The CDR3 loop is CASSQDSASTEAFF. CDR3 nucleotide sequence: TGTGCCAGCAGCCAAGACAGCGCCTCCACTGAAGCTTTCTTT.

V usage is TRBV29-1 and J usage is TRBJ2-4; D assignment may be TRBD1 or TRBD2 (5 bases each). Deletions cut 6 bases from V and 4 bases from J, with 19 bases between. Per germline, CDR1 SQVTM and CDR2 ANQGSEA. This CDR3 spans 15 amino acids. CDR3 DNA: TGCAGCGTCTCGAGGGGCAGCCTACTTAAAAACATTCAGTACTTC. Translated, it gives CSVSRGSLLKNIQYF.

The V call is TRBV11-3, the J call TRBJ2-5; 9 positions match TRBD1. Germline CDR1 and CDR2: SGHNT and YENEEA. J gave up 1 base and V 1 base, and 13 bases lay outside the gene matches. CDR3 length equals 19 residues. The CDR3 sequence is CASSLAQLTGGRGQETQYF. In DNA form, the CDR3 reads TGTGCCAGCAGCTTAGCTCAGCTGACAGGGGGGCGCGGCCAAGAGACCCAGTACTTC.

The chain joins TRBV28 to TRBJ2-7; TRBD1 aligns across 8 bases. V shed 3 bases, J shed 1 base, and the junction held 5 bases outside the gene matches. The germline CDR1 and CDR2 sequences are MDHEN and SYDVKM. The CDR3 sequence is 15 residues long. As DNA, the CDR3 is TGTGCCAGCAGTTTCCCGGACAGGGTATCCTACGAGCAGTACTTC. This sequence encodes CASSFPDRVSYEQYF.

The chain combines TRBV9 with TRBJ2-1; the D call may be TRBD1 or TRBD2 (5 bases each). Germline V gene lookup returns CDR1 SGDLS and CDR2 YYNGEE. The V end lost 8 bases, the J end lost 10 bases, and 16 bases lay between the germline ends. CDR3 size: 12 residues. CDR3 in amino acids: CASGQSGREQFF. The CDR3 coding sequence is TGTGCCAGTGGACAAAGCGGTCGGGAGCAGTTCTTC.

The table lists this clonotype with a count of one. The chain employs TRBV7-9 and TRBJ1-2; 7 nucleotides align to TRBD1. The CDR3 is 16 amino acids. Germline V lookup: CDR1 SEHNR, CDR2 FQNEAQ (reference sequence). V dropped 5 bases and J dropped 0; count of bases not matched to a gene: 9. CDR3 DNA sequence: TGTGCCAGCAGCAAAAGCTTCGGGACAGCTAACTATGGCTACACCTTC. Its protein product is CASSKSFGTANYGYTF.

The V and J genes are TRBV29-1 and TRBJ1-2, with 7 bases identical to TRBD1. Trimming took 0 bases from V and 2 from J; bases not matched to a gene: 6. The CDR3 is 15 amino acids. Per germline, CDR1 SQVTM and CDR2 ANQGSEA. This CDR3 reads CSVEDSGGRNYGYTF. The CDR3 DNA reads as TGCAGCGTTGAAGATTCAGGGGGTAGGAACTATGGCTACACCTTC.